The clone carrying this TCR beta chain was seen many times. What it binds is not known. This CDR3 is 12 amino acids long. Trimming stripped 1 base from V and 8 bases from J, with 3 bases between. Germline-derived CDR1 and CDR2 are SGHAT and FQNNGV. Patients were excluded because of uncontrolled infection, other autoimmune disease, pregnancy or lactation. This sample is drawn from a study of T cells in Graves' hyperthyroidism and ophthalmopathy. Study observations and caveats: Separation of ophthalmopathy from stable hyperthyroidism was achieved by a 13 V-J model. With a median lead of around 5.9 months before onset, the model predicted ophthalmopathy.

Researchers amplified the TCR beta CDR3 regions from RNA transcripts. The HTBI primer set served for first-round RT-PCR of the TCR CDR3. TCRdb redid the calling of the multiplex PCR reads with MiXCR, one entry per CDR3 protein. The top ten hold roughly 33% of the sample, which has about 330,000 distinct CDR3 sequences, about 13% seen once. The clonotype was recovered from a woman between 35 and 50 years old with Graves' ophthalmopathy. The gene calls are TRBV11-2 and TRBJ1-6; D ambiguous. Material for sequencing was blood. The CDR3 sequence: CASSLVHSPLHF. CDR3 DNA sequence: TGTGCCAGCAGCTTAGTACATTCACCCCTCCACTTT. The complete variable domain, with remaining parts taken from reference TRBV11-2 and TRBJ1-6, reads EAGVAQSPRYKIIEKRQSVAFWCNPISGHATLYWYQQILGQGPKLLIQFQNNGVVDDSQLPKDRFSAERLKGVDSTLKIQPAKLEDSAVYLCASSLVHSPLHFGNGTRLTVT.